The 26 T cell receptor beta chains below were found in one sample sequenced in a study of CD8+CD57+ T cells in acquired aplastic anemia. TCR beta VDJ combinations and CDR3 sequences were profiled from genomic DNA. From the reads, TCRdb called clonotypes with MiXCR, one entry per CDR3 protein. The top ten clones hold more than 15% of a sample with about 190,000 distinct CDR3 sequences, less than 70% of them seen once. The specimen was sorted CD4+, CD8+, or CD8+CD57+ T cells (not recorded which) from PBMCs. The origin of the receptors is a human donor in good health, serving as a control.

The V call is TRBV15, the J call TRBJ1-1; 7 bases match TRBD1. Germline V gene sequence: CDR1 LNHNV, CDR2 YYDKDF (reference sequence). With 3 bases clipped from V and 1 base from J, the junction kept 5 bases outside the gene matches. CDR3 length equals 15 residues. CDR3 sequence: CATSRDRKSNTEAFF. DNA for the CDR3: TGTGCCACCAGCAGGGACAGGAAGTCGAACACTGAAGCTTTCTTT. Complete variable domain (other parts from reference TRBV15 and TRBJ1-1): DAMVIQNPRYQVTQFGKPVTLSCSQTLNHNVMYWYQQKSSQAPKLLFHYYDKDFNNEADTPDNFQSRRPNTSFCFLDIRSPGLGDTAMYLCATSRDRKSNTEAFFGQGTRLTVV.

V usage is TRBV10-3 and J usage is TRBJ1-1, with D perhaps TRBD1 (6 bases). Looked up from germline, CDR1 is ENHRY and CDR2 is SYGVKD. V lost 4 bases and J lost 2, with 11 bases in between. There are 14 residues in the CDR3. The chain's CDR3 is CAISAQGLNTEAFF. For the CDR3, the DNA is TGTGCCATCAGTGCGCAGGGGCTCAACACTGAAGCTTTCTTT.

The chain recombines TRBV11-1 with TRBJ2-7; the match to TRBD2 covers 10 bases. CDR1 is SGHAT, CDR2 FQDESV, per germline (reference sequence). The V segment lost 6 bases and the J segment 2 bases; nucleotides outside the gene matches: 4. There are 14 residues in the CDR3. This chain's CDR3 is CASRAGGRTYEQYF. The CDR3 DNA is TGTGCCAGCAGAGCGGGGGGGCGGACCTACGAGCAGTACTTC. Full variable domain (rest looked up from reference TRBV11-1 and TRBJ2-7): EAEVAQSPRYKITEKSQAVAFWCDPISGHATLYWYRQILGQGPELLVQFQDESVVDDSQLPKDRFSAERLKGVDSTLKIQPAELGDSAMYLCASRAGGRTYEQYFGPGTRLTVT.

The chain combines TRBV29-1 with TRBJ1-1; possible D gene TRBD1, 5 bases. Germline values: CDR1 SQVTM, CDR2 ANQGSEA. CDR3 length: 12 amino acids. V lost 7 bases and J lost 4, with 13 bases in between. CDR3 DNA sequence: TGCAGCGCCGAGCCTAGGGGCACTGAAGCTTTCTTT. This sequence encodes CSAEPRGTEAFF.

The chain recombines TRBV30 with TRBJ1-6, with 7 bases identical to TRBD1. The CDR3 sequence is 12 residues long. V lost 3 bases and J lost 14; bases outside the gene matches: 7. Germline CDR1 is GTSNPN and CDR2 is SVGIG (reference sequence). Here the CDR3 DNA reads TGTGCCTGGAGGACAGGGACGACGACCCTCCACTTT. Translating gives CAWRTGTTTLHF.

This clonotype was seen only a few times. The chain joins TRBV7-2 to TRBJ2-5; 8 positions agree with TRBD1. The CDR3 totals 13 residues. V gave up 3 bases and J gave up 4 bases; unmatched junction bases: 1. Germline CDR1 reads SGHTA; CDR2 reads FQGNSA. The CDR3 sequence is CASSLQGAETQYF. The CDR3 DNA sequence: TGTGCCAGCAGCTTGCAGGGGGCAGAGACCCAGTACTTC.

The chain's CDR3 is CASTQASNQPQHF. In DNA, the CDR3 is TGTGCCAGCACACAGGCGAGCAATCAGCCCCAGCATTTT. The chain is built from TRBV2 and TRBJ1-5, with D perhaps TRBD1 (5 bases). The CDR3 has 13 amino acids. The germline V gene has CDR1 SNHLY and CDR2 FYNNEI. V was cut by 7 bases and J by 1 base, with 8 bases left in between.

The rearrangement links TRBV6-6 to TRBJ1-5, with 7 bases fitting TRBD1. Germline CDR1 and CDR2: MNHNY and SVGAGI (reference sequence). J gave up 0 bases and V 5 bases, and 4 bases lay outside the gene matches. There are 15 residues in the CDR3. CDR3 nucleotides: TGTGCCAGCAGTACGGGACAGATTAGCAATCAGCCCCAGCATTTT. Translated, it gives CASSTGQISNQPQHF.

The chain employs TRBV2 and TRBJ1-1; 9 bases are shared with TRBD1. Germline loops: CDR1 SNHLY, CDR2 FYNNEI. This CDR3 region has 13 residues. J was trimmed by 8 bases and V by 5 bases; bases with no gene match: 6. CDR3 protein: CASSTRDREEAFF. The DNA for the CDR3 is TGTGCCAGCAGTACTCGGGACAGGGAAGAAGCTTTCTTT.

This clonotype was recorded a few times. A much larger clone differs by one base, so this may be a read error. J is TRBJ1-1 and V is TRBV5-4; D perhaps matches TRBD1 (6 bases). Trimming left V 2 bases short and J 3 bases short, with 11 bases between. Germline V CDR1 and CDR2: SGHNT, YYREEE (reference sequence). This CDR3 has 14 amino acids. This CDR3 reads CASSLTGSDTEAFF. DNA of the CDR3: TGTGCCAGCAGCTTAACAGGGTCGGACACTGAAGCTTTCTTT. Filled out from reference TRBV5-4 and TRBJ1-1, the complete variable domain reads ETGVTQSPTHLIKTRGQQVTLRCSSQSGHNTVSWYQQALGQGPQFIFQYYREEENGRGNFPPRFSGLQFPNYSSELNVNALELDDSALYLCASSLTGSDTEAFFGQGTRLTVV.

This clonotype was observed at least ten times. The chain combines TRBV7-2 with TRBJ1-1, with D maybe TRBD1 (5 bases). From germline, CDR1 is SGHTA and CDR2 FQGNSA. Trimming cost V 3 bases and J 3 bases, with 8 bases left between them. The CDR3 contains 13 residues. CDR3 DNA: TGTGCCAGCAGCTTGCAGGGAGACACTGAAGCTTTCTTT. Translated, it gives CASSLQGDTEAFF.

The genes are TRBV4-1 and TRBJ2-1; no reliable D call. V dropped 4 bases and J dropped 12 bases, with 13 bases sitting between them. CDR3 length equals 12 residues. CDR1 and CDR2 (germline): MGHRA, YSYEKL. The CDR3 bases are TGCGCCAGCAGCCGGGCCTTCGAAGGGCAGTTCTTC. Its protein is CASSRAFEGQFF.

The chain joins TRBV5-8 to TRBJ2-1; maybe TRBD2 (7 bases). This CDR3 is 11 amino acids long. Between the trimmed V and J ends, which lost 7 bases and 12 bases, there was a span of 14 bases. Germline values: CDR1 SGHTS, CDR2 YDEGEE. The DNA of the CDR3 is TGTGCCAGCTACCCGGGGGGCGTGCAGTTCTTC. Translated: CASYPGGVQFF.

This clonotype showed up many times. The chain couples TRBV4-1 to TRBJ1-6, with D hard to call. Trimming left V 1 base short and J 6 bases short, with 13 bases between. The germline V gene encodes CDR1 MGHRA and CDR2 YSYEKL. The CDR3 spans 16 residues. In DNA form, the CDR3 reads TGCGCCAGCAGCCAAGGTGAGGGCCCGCTTAATTCACCCCTCCACTTT. This encodes CASSQGEGPLNSPLHF.

Ten or more counts support this clonotype. The chain is built from TRBV12-3 or TRBV12-4 and TRBJ2-3; 8 nucleotides line up with TRBD1. Trimming took 3 bases from V and 13 from J; bases not matched to a gene: 9. This CDR3 spans 13 amino acids. The CDR3 here is CASSFGEDREEYF. Here the CDR3 DNA reads TGTGCCAGCAGTTTTGGTGAGGACAGGGAGGAGTATTTT.

In this sample, this clonotype turned up many times. This chain links TRBV6-5 with TRBJ2-3; D is unclear. The CDR3 is made up of 17 amino acids. Trimming took off 3 bases at V and 2 bases at J, with 18 bases between the two ends. Germline V gene lookup returns CDR1 MNHEY and CDR2 SVGAGI. CDR3 coding DNA: TGTGCCAGCAGTTATCGCTATACCGGAACCCCCACAGATACGCAGTATTTT. Its protein is CASSYRYTGTPTDTQYF.

The V call is TRBV29-1, the J call TRBJ2-7; 7 bases align to TRBD1. The CDR3 is 13 residues long. CDR1 is SQVTM, CDR2 ANQGSEA, per germline. V lost 5 bases to trimming and J lost 0 bases; unmatched junction nucleotides: 4. This CDR3 is CSVKGGLSYEQYF. The DNA of the CDR3 is TGCAGCGTTAAAGGGGGCCTCTCCTACGAGCAGTACTTC.

The genes are TRBV7-9 and TRBJ1-1; D remains ambiguous. Germline-derived CDR1 and CDR2 are SEHNR and FQNEAQ (reference sequence). The V and J ends lost 8 bases and 3 bases respectively, with 16 bases between them. This CDR3 is 14 amino acids long. CDR3 protein: CASGFPAGYTEAFF. CDR3 sequence (DNA): TGTGCCAGCGGTTTTCCGGCGGGCTACACTGAAGCTTTCTTT.

The table lists this clonotype with many counts. The genes are TRBV6-1 and TRBJ2-7; possible D gene TRBD1, 6 bases. Germline CDR1 and CDR2: MNHNS and SASEGT. The germline V and J ends were trimmed by 8 bases and 1 base, with 15 bases remaining between them. This CDR3 comprises 14 residues. The CDR3 spells CASAGRTASYEQYF. The DNA of the CDR3 is TGTGCCAGCGCGGGTCGGACAGCTTCCTACGAGCAGTACTTC.

To note about this clonotype: Compared with germline, one end of the junction differs, possibly owing to a read error. The chain uses TRBV20-1 and TRBJ2-7; 8 bases fit TRBD2. The CDR3 length is 16 residues. Germline loops: CDR1 DFQATT, CDR2 SNEGSKA (reference sequence). The CDR3 DNA is TGCAGTGCTAGCTCCACGGGGGGGCAGCGTATCGGGGAGCTGTACTTC. It codes for CSASSTGGQRIGELYF.

This chain links TRBV2 with TRBJ2-6; no clear D. Trimming stripped 6 bases from V and 4 bases from J, with 4 bases between. The CDR3 loop spans 12 amino acids. Germline CDR1 is SNHLY and CDR2 is FYNNEI. CDR3 sequence: CASSQGANVLTF. The CDR3 DNA sequence: TGTGCCAGCAGCCAGGGGGCCAACGTCCTGACTTTC.

The chain carries TRBV7-8 and TRBJ2-3; 9 bases line up with TRBD2. The V segment lost 2 bases and the J segment 0 bases; nucleotides outside the gene matches: 9. This CDR3 has 18 amino acids. Germline-derived CDR1 and CDR2 are SGHVS and FQNEAQ. CDR3 DNA: TGTGCCAGCAGCTTAATAAGCGGGGGGCTATCTAGCACAGATACGCAGTATTTT. Encoded protein: CASSLISGGLSSTDTQYF. The variable domain in full, completed from reference TRBV7-8 and TRBJ2-3, reads GAGVSQSPRYKVAKRGQDVALRCDPISGHVSLFWYQQALGQGPEFLTYFQNEAQLDKSGLPSDRFFAERPEGSVSTLKIQRTQQEDSAVYLCASSLISGGLSSTDTQYFGPGTRLTVL.

The chain uses TRBV15 and TRBJ2-7, with 7 bases fitting TRBD1. This CDR3 is 15 amino acids long. V shed 1 base and J 3 bases; nucleotides not matched to a gene: 6. In germline, CDR1 is LNHNV, CDR2 YYDKDF (reference sequence). DNA of the CDR3: TGTGCCACCAGCAGAGTAGACGGACAGGTCTACGAGCAGTACTTC. Protein product: CATSRVDGQVYEQYF.

The rearrangement uses TRBV7-2 and TRBJ1-5; 9 positions match TRBD1. The CDR3 contains 16 residues. V lost 5 bases, J lost 3 bases, and 8 bases stayed unmatched. Germline CDR1 is SGHTA and CDR2 is FQGNSA. The DNA for the CDR3 is TGTGCCAGCAGCCTCGGGACAGGGAGGAACAATCAGCCCCAGCATTTT. Translated, it gives CASSLGTGRNNQPQHF.

Many counts were recorded for this clonotype. The chain couples TRBV2 to TRBJ2-5; no clear D gene. Looked up from germline, CDR1 is SNHLY and CDR2 is FYNNEI. V was cut by 4 bases and J by 1 base, with 7 bases left in between. The CDR3 is 13 amino acids. CDR3 bases: TGTGCCAGCAGTGTTCACACCCAAGAGACCCAGTACTTC. This sequence encodes CASSVHTQETQYF.

This clonotype was recorded at least ten times. This chain links TRBV9 with TRBJ2-1; no reliable D call. V was pared by 2 bases and J by 5 bases, with 14 bases between. Germline V gene data show CDR1 as SGDLS and CDR2 as YYNGEE. This CDR3 is built from 15 residues. CDR3 bases: TGTGCCAGCAGCGTGCGGCACCGCGGCGACAATGAGCAGTTCTTC. The encoded protein is CASSVRHRGDNEQFF. Together with reference TRBV9 and TRBJ2-1, the CDR3 gives the full variable domain: DSGVTQTPKHLITATGQRVTLRCSPRSGDLSVYWYQQSLDQGLQFLIQYYNGEERAKGNILERFSAQQFPDLHSELNLSSLELGDSALYFCASSVRHRGDNEQFFGPGTRLTVL.